This T cell receptor beta chain was retrieved from a study of blood T cell repertoires in COVID-19 (dated by TCRdb to about 2020). For the study in its entirety: Collaborator samples came from the United States, Italy and Spain and covered acute and convalescent phases of COVID-19. The material from the prospective study consisted of cDNA or gDNA derived from T cells, B-cell-depleted T cells, or PBMCs. Subjects who had been exposed to COVID-19, were actively infected with it, or had recovered from it provided the deeply sampled blood TCRbeta repertoires that made up the dataset. Where HLA class I and class II types were available, the types were taken from metadata supplied by the sample provider, not from assay-based typing. A de-identified subject ID, COVID-19 status, age in years and sex were almost always included in the sample metadata. The samples were drawn from two sources: the first 160 participants of the ongoing ImmuneRACE study, and 950 to 1,500 subjects contributed by 6 global collaborators. The repertoires were released in a freely available public database intended as a resource for research on the immune response to SARS-CoV-2. General study outcomes and caveats: Clinical and demographic metadata were provided uncurated, with the amount varying by source and participant.

Looking up the germline V gene yields CDR1 KGHDR and CDR2 SFDVKD. Relative to germline, V is 9 bases shorter and J is 4 bases shorter, with 14 bases between their ends. Inclusive of the bounding cysteine and phenylalanine, the CDR3 is 14 residues long. The DNA shown is the 42-base CDR3, in frame from base 1. Participants in the prospective study were enrolled through a virtual design, were aged about 18 to 100 years, and lived in roughly 25 United States geographic areas. In the prospective study, participants were assigned to cohorts based on the clinical history participants reported in a screening survey and a study questionnaire. Recovered participants in ImmuneRACE Cohort 3 were defined as having two consecutive negative NP/OP PCR tests, clearance from a healthcare professional, or resolution of symptoms. In the prospective study, whole blood, serum and a nasopharyngeal or oropharyngeal swab were collected from each participant by mobile phlebotomists. Additional blood draws and questionnaires over an approximately two-month period could optionally be provided by prospective study participants. Blood samples from the prospective study were shipped frozen or at room temperature prior to DNA extraction.

Turning to this clone: Its specific antigen is unknown. Base qualities are missing; no much larger clone stands one base away.

The immunoSEQ Assay, a bias-controlled multiplex PCR, was used to amplify TCRbeta CDR3 regions from genomic DNA. The published analysis was carried out like this. The number of nucleated cells in each sample was estimated by amplification of reference gene primers within the assay. To quantify the absolute abundance of each unique TCRbeta CDR3 rearrangement, sequence reads were collapsed and filtered. Productive Simpson clonality was computed per sample as the square root of Simpson's diversity index over productive rearrangements. TCRdb limited this immuneACCESS table to in-frame rearrangements with V and J called. A share of clones is missing; checked studies link under half to unresolved V genes, and the rest is unexplained. V and J calls and clone size come straight from that table; D and trimming were deduced from the DNA. Counted in this sample were about 400,000 clones; roughly 87% of them appeared once. The biggest ten clones account for just under 3% of the sample.

The V gene is TRBV24-1 and the J gene is TRBJ2-2; the best D guess is TRBD1, with 5 bases matching. Specimen: PBMCs or T cells enriched from blood (not recorded which). This receptor was identified in a woman aged 30 to 39 who had recovered from COVID-19. In nucleotide form, the sequence is TGTGCCACCCAGAAAACAGGTCTCACCGGGGAGCTGTTTTTT. Translated, this gives CATQKTGLTGELFF.